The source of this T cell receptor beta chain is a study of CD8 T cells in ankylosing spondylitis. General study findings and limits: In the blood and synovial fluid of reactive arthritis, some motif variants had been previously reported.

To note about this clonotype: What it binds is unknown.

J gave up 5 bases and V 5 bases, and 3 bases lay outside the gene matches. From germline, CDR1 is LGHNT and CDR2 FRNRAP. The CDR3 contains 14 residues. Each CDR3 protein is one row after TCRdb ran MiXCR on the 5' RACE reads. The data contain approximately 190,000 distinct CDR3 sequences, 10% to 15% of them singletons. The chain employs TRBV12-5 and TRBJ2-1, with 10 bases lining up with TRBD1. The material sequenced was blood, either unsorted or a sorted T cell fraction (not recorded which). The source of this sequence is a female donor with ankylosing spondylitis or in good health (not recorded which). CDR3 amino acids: CASGTGTGDNEQFF. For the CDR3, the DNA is TGTGCTAGTGGTACCGGGACAGGGGACAATGAGCAGTTCTTC.